The rows below give T cell receptor beta chains drawn from one sample of a study of post-analysis software for immune sequencing data. TCRdb independently ran MiXCR on the PCR reads; one entry per CDR3 protein. The sample carries about 820,000 distinct CDR3 sequences, 53% recorded once. Sequencing was done on a sample of blood. These receptors originate from a girl between 5 and 17 years old with multiple sclerosis. CDR3s include the opening cysteine and the closing phenylalanine or tryptophan.

j_gene: TRBJ1-5
v_gene: TRBV5-1
CDR3aa: CASSLEQGLGPQHF

j_gene: TRBJ1-3
v_gene: TRBV28
CDR3aa: CASSSKRNTIYF

j_gene: TRBJ1-5
v_gene: TRBV6-2/TRBV6-3
CDR3aa: CASRTKDRNQPQHF

j_gene: TRBJ2-1
v_gene: TRBV10-2
CDR3aa: CASSPPSGRGSYNEQFF

j_gene: TRBJ1-1
v_gene: TRBV12-3/TRBV12-4
CDR3aa: CASSLSAGANTEAFF

j_gene: TRBJ1-2
v_gene: TRBV28
CDR3aa: CASSLIFHGLSYTF

j_gene: TRBJ2-7
v_gene: TRBV11-3
CDR3aa: CASSNGGRVGLSYEQCF

j_gene: TRBJ2-5
v_gene: TRBV7-8
CDR3aa: CASFGQRETQYF

j_gene: TRBJ2-6
v_gene: TRBV20-1
CDR3aa: CSARGAREKYAGANVLTF

j_gene: TRBJ2-7
v_gene: TRBV30
CDR3aa: CAWSVRAGVYEQYF

j_gene: TRBJ2-3
v_gene: TRBV9
CDR3aa: CASSVEGRTDTQYF

j_gene: TRBJ2-5
v_gene: TRBV2
CDR3aa: CASRGLAQETQYF

j_gene: TRBJ2-5
v_gene: TRBV7-3
CDR3aa: CASSSGLAAPYQETQYF

j_gene: TRBJ2-3
v_gene: TRBV20-1
CDR3aa: CSARADRGIVITDTQYF

j_gene: NA
v_gene: TRBV15
CDR3aa: CATSRVGGGYEQYF

j_gene: TRBJ2-1
v_gene: TRBV4-2
CDR3aa: CASTDRAQVHEQFF

j_gene: TRBJ2-3
v_gene: TRBV7-9
CDR3aa: CASSTTSVAPDTQYF

j_gene: TRBJ2-1
v_gene: TRBV5-1
CDR3aa: CASSPGLAGGPRNNEQFF

j_gene: TRBJ1-6
v_gene: TRBV5-1
CDR3aa: CASSSGQKTYNSPLHF